Following are 2 T cell receptor beta chains from one sample sequenced in a study of HIV-infected patients and healthy controls. 400 to 550 ng RNA was reverse transcribed with alpha and beta constant-region primers. Separate chain-specific third strand synthesis with multiplexing indices produced the alpha and beta libraries. From the 5' RACE reads, TCRdb called clonotypes with MiXCR, one entry per CDR3 protein. The sample contains over 10,000 distinct CDR3 sequences, under 6.5% of which appear only once. The repertoire came from unfractionated whole blood and reflected all unsorted peripheral T cells. Sequencing was performed on blood. The receptors were sampled from an adult in good health.

The sample holds many counts of this clonotype. CDR3 region: CSVGTASYEQYF. The CDR3, as DNA: TGCAGCGTAGGGACAGCGTCCTACGAGCAGTACTTC. The chain combines TRBV29-1 with TRBJ2-7, with 7 bases that match TRBD1. Germline V gene data show CDR1 as SQVTM and CDR2 as ANQGSEA. J was trimmed by 1 base and V by 6 bases; bases with no gene match: 3. This CDR3 region has 12 residues.

By frequency in the sample, this clonotype is medium-sized. The chain has TRBV6-4 and TRBJ2-1, with 8 bases fitting TRBD2. The V gene's germline CDR1 is MRHNA and CDR2 SNTAGT. J was trimmed by 4 bases and V by 5 bases; bases with no gene match: 7. The CDR3 totals 15 residues. The CDR3 region is CASSLSGGWYNEQFF. In DNA form, the CDR3 reads TGTGCCAGCAGTTTAAGCGGGGGATGGTACAATGAGCAGTTCTTC.